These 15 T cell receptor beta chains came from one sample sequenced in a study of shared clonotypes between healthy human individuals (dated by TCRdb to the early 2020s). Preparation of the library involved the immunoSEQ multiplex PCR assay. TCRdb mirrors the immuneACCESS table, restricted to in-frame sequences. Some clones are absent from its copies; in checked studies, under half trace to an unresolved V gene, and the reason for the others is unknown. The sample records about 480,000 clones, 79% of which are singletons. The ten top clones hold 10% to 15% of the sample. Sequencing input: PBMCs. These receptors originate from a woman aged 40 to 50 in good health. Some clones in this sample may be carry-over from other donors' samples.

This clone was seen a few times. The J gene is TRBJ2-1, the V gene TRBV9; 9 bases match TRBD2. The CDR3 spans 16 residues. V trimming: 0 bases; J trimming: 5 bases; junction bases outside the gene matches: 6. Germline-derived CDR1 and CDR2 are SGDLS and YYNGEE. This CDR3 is CASSVVPGTSNNEQFF. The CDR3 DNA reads TGTGCCAGCAGCGTAGTCCCCGGGACTAGCAACAATGAGCAGTTCTTC.

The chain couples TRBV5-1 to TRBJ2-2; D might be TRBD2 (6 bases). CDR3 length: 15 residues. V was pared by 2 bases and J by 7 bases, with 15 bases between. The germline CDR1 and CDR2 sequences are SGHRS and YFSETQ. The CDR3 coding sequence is TGCGCCAGCAGCTTCCGGGACTCGGGCAACGGGGAGCTGTTTTTT. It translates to CASSFRDSGNGELFF.

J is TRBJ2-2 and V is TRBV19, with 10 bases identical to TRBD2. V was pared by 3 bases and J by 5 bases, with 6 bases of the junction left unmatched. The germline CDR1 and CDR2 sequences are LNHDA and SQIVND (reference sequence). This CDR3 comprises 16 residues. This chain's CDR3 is CASSIASGRRTGELFF. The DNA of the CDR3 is TGTGCCAGTAGTATTGCTAGCGGGAGAAGAACCGGGGAGCTGTTTTTT.

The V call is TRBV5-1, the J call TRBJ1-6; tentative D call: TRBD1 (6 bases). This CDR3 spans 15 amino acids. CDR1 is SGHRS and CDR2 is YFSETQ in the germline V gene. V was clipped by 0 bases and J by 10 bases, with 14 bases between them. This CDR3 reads CASSLVGGLESPLHF. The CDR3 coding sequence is TGCGCCAGCAGCTTGGTTGGGGGGCTCGAGTCACCCCTCCACTTT.

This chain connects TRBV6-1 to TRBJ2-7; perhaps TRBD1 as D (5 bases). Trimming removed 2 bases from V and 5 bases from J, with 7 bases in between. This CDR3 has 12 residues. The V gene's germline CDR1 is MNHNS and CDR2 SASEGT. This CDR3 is CASSEQGNEQYF. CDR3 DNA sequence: TGTGCCAGCAGTGAACAGGGCAACGAGCAGTACTTC.

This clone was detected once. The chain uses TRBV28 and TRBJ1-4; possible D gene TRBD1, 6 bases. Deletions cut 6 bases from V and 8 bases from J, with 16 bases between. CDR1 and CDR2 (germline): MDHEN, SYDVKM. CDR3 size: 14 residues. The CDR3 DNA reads TGTGCCAGCAGCCCCAGAGGGGGGTGGGAAAAACTGTTTTTT. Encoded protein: CASSPRGGWEKLFF.

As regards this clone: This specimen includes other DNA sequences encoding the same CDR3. The CDR3, as DNA: TGTGCCAGCAGTCCGCCGGGACAGGGGGCTTACGAGCAGTACTTC. It codes for CASSPPGQGAYEQYF. V is TRBV28 and J is TRBJ2-7; 12 bases align to TRBD1. This CDR3 spans 15 amino acids. The junction had 6 bases not matched to a gene; V was cut back by 5 bases and J by 4 bases. Germline V gives CDR1 MDHEN, CDR2 SYDVKM.

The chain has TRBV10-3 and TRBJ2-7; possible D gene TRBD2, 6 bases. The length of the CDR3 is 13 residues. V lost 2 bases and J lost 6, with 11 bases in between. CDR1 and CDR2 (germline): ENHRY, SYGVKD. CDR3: CAISETTGVEQYF. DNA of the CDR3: TGTGCCATCAGTGAGACGACGGGGGTCGAGCAGTACTTC.

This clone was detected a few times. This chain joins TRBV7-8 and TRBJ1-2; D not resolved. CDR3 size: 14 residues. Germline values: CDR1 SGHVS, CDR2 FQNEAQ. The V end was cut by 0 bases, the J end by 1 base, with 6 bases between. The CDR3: CASSLAGSNYGYTF. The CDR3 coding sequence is TGTGCCAGCAGCTTAGCAGGGAGTAACTATGGCTACACCTTC.

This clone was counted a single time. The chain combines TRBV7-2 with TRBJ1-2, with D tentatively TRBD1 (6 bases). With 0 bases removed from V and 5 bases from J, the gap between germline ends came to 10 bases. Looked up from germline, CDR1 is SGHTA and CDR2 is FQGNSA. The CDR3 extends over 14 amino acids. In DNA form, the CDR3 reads TGTGCCAGCAGCTTAGCGCCCGGACAGTATGGCTACACCTTC. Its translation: CASSLAPGQYGYTF.

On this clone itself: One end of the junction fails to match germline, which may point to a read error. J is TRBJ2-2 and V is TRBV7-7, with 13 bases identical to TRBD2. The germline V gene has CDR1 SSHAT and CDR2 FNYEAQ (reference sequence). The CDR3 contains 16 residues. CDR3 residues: CASSSTSGRDTGELFF. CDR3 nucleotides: TGTGCTAGCAGCTCCACTAGCGGGAGGGACACCGGGGAGCTGTTTTTT.

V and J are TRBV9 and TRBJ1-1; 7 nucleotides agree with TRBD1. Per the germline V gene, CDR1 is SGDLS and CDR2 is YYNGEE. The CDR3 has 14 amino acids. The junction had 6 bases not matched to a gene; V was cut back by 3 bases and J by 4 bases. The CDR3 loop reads CASSGSAGGTEAFF. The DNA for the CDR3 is TGTGCCAGCAGCGGCTCCGCAGGGGGCACTGAAGCTTTCTTT.

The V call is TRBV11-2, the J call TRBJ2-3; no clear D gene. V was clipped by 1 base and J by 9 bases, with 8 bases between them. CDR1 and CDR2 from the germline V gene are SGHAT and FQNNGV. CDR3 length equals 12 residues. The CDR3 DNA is TGTGCCAGCAGCTTAGGTGAGCCCACGCAGTATTTT. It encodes CASSLGEPTQYF.

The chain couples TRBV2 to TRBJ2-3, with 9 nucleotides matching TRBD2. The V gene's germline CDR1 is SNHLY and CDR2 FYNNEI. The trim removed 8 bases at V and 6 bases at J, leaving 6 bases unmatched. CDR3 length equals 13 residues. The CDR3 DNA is TGTGCCAGCTTGCGGGAGGGCCCTGATACGCAGTATTTT. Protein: CASLREGPDTQYF. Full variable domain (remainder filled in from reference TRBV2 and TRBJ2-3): EPEVTQTPSHQVTQMGQEVILRCVPISNHLYFYWYRQILGQKVEFLVSFYNNEISEKSEIFDDQFSVERPDGSNFTLKIRSTKLEDSAMYFCASLREGPDTQYFGPGTRLTVL.

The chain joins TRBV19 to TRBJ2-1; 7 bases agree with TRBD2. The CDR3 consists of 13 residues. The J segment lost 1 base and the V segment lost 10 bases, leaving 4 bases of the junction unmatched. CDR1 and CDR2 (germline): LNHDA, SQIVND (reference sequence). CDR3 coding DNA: TGTGCCACCTATAGCGGGTCCTACAATGAGCAGTTCTTC. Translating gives CATYSGSYNEQFF.